A single TCR beta chain is shown here with its context. Its antigen is as yet unknown. Uncontrolled infections, pregnancy, lactation or other autoimmune diseases led to patient exclusion. As diagnostic evidence, clinical symptoms, serum thyroxine, TRAb, thyroid ultrasound and orbital computed tomography were relied upon. These data are taken from a study of Graves' ophthalmopathy and Graves' hyperthyroidism. Whole-study context: Before any treatment was given, at initial diagnosis, peripheral blood was collected.

Germline CDR1 reads SGHVS; CDR2 reads FQNEAQ. The CDR3 loop spans 15 amino acids. The junction had 10 bases not matched to a gene; V was cut back by 5 bases and J by 6 bases. Using RNA transcripts, the TCR beta CDR3 regions were amplified. RT-PCR with HTBI primers came first, then second-round multiplex PCR. TCRdb passed the multiplex PCR reads through MiXCR, listing each CDR3 protein once. This sample has 350,000 to 400,000 distinct CDR3 sequences, with around 18% found just once. Points from the study as a whole: The model flagged ophthalmopathy progression at 55% to 71% sensitivity and around 72% specificity.

The sample was peripheral blood. The genes are TRBV7-8 and TRBJ2-7; 10 bases match TRBD1. The origin of this receptor is a woman between 18 and 30 years old with Graves' ophthalmopathy. CDR3 loop: CASSARRDRGVEQYF. CDR3 DNA: TGTGCCAGCAGCGCCCGCCGGGACAGGGGAGTCGAGCAGTACTTC.